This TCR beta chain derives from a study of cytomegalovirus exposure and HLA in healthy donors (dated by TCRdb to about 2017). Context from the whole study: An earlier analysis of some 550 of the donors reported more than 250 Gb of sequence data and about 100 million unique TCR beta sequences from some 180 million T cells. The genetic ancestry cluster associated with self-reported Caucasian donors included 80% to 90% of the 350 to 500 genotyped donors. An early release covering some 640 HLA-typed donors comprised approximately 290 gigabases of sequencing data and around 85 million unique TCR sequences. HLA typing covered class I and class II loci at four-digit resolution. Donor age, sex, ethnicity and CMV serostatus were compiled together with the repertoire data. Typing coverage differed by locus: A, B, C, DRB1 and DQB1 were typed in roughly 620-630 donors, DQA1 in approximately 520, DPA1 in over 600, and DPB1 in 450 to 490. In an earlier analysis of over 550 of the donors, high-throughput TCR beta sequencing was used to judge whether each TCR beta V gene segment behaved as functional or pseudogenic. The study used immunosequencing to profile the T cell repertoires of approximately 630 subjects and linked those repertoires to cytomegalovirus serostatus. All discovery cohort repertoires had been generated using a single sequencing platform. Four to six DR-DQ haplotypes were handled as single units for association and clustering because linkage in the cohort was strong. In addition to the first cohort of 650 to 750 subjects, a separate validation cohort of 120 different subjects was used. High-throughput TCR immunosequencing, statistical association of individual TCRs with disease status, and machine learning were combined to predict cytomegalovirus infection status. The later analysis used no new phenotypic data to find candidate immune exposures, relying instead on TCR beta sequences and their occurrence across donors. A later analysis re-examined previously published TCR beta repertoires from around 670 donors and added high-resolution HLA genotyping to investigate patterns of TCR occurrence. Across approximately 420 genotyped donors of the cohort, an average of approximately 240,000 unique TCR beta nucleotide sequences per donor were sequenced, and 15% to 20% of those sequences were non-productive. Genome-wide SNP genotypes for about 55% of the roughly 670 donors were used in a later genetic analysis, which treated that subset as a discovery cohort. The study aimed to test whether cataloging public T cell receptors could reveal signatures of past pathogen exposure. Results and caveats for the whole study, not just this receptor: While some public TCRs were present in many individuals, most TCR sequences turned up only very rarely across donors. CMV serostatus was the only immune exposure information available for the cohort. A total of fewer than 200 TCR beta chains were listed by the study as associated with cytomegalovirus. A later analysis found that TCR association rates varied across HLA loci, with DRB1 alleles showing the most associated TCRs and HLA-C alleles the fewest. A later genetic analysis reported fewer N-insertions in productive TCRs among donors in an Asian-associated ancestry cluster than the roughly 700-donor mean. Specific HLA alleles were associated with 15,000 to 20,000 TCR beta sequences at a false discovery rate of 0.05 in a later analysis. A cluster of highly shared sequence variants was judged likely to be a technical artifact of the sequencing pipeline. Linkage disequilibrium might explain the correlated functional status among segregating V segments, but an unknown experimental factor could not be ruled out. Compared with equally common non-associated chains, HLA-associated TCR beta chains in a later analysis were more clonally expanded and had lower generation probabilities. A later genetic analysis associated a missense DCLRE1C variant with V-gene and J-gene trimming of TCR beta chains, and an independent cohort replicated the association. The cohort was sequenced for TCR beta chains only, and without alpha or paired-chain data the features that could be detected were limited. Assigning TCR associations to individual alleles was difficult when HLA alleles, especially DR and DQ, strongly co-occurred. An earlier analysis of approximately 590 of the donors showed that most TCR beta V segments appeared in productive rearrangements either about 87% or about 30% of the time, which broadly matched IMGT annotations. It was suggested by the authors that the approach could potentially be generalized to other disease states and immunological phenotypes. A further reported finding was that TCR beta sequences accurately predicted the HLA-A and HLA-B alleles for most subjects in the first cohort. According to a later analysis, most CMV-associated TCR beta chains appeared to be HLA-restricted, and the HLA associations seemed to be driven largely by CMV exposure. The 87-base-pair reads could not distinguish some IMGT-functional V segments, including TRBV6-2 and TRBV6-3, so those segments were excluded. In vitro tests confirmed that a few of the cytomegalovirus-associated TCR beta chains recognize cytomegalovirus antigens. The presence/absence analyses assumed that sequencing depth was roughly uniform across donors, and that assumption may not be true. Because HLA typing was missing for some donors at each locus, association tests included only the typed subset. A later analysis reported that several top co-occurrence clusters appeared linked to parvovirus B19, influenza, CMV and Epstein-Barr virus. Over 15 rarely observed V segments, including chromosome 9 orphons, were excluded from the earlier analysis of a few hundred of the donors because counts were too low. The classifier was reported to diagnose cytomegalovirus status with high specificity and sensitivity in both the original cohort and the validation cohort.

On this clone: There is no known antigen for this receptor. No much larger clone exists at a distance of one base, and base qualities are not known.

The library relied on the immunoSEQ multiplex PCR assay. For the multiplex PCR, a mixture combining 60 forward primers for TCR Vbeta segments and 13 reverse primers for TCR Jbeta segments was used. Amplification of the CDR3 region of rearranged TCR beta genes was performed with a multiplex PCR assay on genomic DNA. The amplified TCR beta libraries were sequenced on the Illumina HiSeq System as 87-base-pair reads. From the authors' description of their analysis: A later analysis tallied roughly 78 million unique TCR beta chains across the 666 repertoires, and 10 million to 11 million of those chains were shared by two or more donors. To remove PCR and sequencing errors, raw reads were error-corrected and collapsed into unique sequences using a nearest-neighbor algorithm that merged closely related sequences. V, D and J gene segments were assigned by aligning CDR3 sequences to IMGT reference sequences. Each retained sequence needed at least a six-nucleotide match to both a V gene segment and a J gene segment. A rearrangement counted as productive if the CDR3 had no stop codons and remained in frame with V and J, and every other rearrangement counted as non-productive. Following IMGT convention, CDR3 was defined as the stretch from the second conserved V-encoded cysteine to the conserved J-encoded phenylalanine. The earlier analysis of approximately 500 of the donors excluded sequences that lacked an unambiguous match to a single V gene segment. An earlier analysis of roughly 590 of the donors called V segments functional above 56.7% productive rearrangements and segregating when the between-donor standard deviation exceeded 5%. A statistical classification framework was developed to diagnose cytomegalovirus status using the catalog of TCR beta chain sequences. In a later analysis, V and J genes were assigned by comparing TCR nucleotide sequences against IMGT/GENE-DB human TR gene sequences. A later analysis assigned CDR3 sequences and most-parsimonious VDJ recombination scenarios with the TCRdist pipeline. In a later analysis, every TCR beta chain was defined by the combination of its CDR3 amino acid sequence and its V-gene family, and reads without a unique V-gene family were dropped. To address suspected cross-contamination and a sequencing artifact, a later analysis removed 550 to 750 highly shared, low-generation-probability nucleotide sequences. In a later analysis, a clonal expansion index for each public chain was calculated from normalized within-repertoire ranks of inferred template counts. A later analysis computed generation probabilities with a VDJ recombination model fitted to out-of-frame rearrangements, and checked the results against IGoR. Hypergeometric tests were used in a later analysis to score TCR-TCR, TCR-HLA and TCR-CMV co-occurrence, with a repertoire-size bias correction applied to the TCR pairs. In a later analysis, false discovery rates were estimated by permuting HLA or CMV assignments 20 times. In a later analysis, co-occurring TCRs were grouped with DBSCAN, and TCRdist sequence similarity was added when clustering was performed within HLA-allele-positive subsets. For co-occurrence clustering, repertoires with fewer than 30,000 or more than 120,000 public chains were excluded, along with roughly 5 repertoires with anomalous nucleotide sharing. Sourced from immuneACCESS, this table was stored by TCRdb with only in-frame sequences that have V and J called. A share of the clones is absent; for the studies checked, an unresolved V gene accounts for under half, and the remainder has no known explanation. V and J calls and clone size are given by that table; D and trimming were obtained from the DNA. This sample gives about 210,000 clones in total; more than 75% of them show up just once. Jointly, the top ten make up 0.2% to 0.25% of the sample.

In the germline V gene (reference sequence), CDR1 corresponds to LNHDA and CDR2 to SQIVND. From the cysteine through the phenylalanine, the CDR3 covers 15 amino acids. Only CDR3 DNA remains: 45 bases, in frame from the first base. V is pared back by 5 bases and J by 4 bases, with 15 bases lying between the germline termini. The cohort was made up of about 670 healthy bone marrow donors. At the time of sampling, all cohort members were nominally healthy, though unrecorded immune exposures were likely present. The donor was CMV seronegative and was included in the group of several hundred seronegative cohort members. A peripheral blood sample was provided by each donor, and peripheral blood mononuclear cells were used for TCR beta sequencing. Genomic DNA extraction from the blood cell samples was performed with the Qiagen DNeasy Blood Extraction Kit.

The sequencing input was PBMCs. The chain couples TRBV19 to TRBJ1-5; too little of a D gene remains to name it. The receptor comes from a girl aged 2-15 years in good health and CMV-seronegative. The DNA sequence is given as TGTGCCAGTAGTCTAGGAGGGTCCGCGAATCAGCCCCAGCATTTT. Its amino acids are CASSLGGSANQPQHF.